The sample holds a few counts of the clone carrying this T cell receptor beta chain. This sample was taken from a study of blood T cell repertoires in COVID-19. At the level of the study: The samples span acute and convalescent COVID-19 from the United States, Italy and Spain.

This CDR3 is built from 15 residues. The V gene end was trimmed by 4 bases and the J gene end by 4 bases; junction bases not matched to a gene: 6. Germline V gene data show CDR1 as LGHNA and CDR2 as YSLEER. TCRdb keeps only in-frame clones here, not all; method: immunoSEQ multiplex PCR. Here the sample spans some 350,000 clones, about 86% being singletons. This receptor was obtained from a man aged 30-40 years with active or convalescent COVID-19. The gene calls are TRBV4-3 and TRBJ2-2; 7 bases align to TRBD1. Sequencing was performed on peripheral blood. CDR3 amino acids: CASSRGGASTGELFF. CDR3 bases: TGCGCCAGCAGCCGAGGGGGCGCGAGCACCGGGGAGCTGTTTTTT.